Sequencing of this TCR beta chain was carried out in a study of siplizumab effects on memory and regulatory T cells. Assays covered some 98,000 TCR templates per sample. Sequenced by immunoSEQ multiplex PCR; TCRdb stores in-frame clones only, minus some. This sample carries some 64,000 clones, around 79% of them seen once, and the ten largest clones take roughly 0.4%. Note on this clone: Antigen: not known.

Overall study results and limits: In controls, 25% to 30% of mappable alloreactive CD4+ clones were Treg-derived on average, versus about 65% with siplizumab. Alloreactive sequences that could be traced to unstimulated CD4+ memory cells showed a significant reduction under siplizumab.

This CDR3 is built from 14 residues. CDR1 is LNHDA and CDR2 is SQIVND in the germline V gene (reference sequence). V lost 6 bases, J lost 8 bases, and 9 bases stayed unmatched. Sequences were obtained from memory CD4+ T cells sorted from blood. The J gene is TRBJ1-1, the V gene TRBV19; 10 nucleotides agree with TRBD1. This sequence was found in a human donor in good health. The CDR3 loop is CASRTTMGQGEAFF. CDR3 sequence (DNA): TGTGCCAGTAGGACAACAATGGGACAGGGGGAAGCTTTCTTT.